Presented here are 25 T cell receptor beta chains from one specimen sequenced in a study of cytomegalovirus exposure and HLA in healthy donors. 60 Vbeta and 13 Jbeta primers were used in PCR. Using immunoSEQ multiplex PCR, the repertoire was profiled, and TCRdb retains in-frame clones only, with some absent. Seen here are 100,000 to 150,000 clones, around four fifths observed once, and the top ten hold about 20%. Sequencing used PBMCs. The receptor set was obtained from a man between 18 and 35 years old in good health and CMV-seropositive.

The chain employs TRBV6-1 and TRBJ2-5; 10 nucleotides match TRBD2. Trimming at V came to 4 bases and at J to 1 base, leaving 9 bases not matched to a gene. In germline, CDR1 is MNHNS, CDR2 SASEGT. The CDR3 extends over 17 amino acids. CDR3 sequence: CASSVASGGLLQETQYF. As DNA, the CDR3 is TGTGCCAGCAGTGTTGCTAGCGGGGGCCTTCTCCAAGAGACCCAGTACTTC.

V gene TRBV28 combines with J gene TRBJ2-3; 8 bases are a match to TRBD2. CDR1 and CDR2 from the germline V gene are MDHEN and SYDVKM. The CDR3 has 15 amino acids. The CDR3 loop reads CATGESGGIKETQYF. The DNA of the CDR3 is TGTGCTACCGGGGAGAGCGGGGGCATTAAGGAAACGCAGTATTTT.

The V gene is TRBV20-1, the J gene TRBJ1-6; D ambiguous. V was shortened by 0 bases and J by 14 bases, with 5 bases between the two germline ends. Per the germline V gene, CDR1 is DFQATT and CDR2 is SNEGSKA (reference sequence). The CDR3 loop spans 10 amino acids. CDR3 bases: TGCAGTGCTAGAGAACTCACCCTCCACTTT. It yields the protein CSARELTLHF.

The chain recombines TRBV27 with TRBJ2-3; D is perhaps TRBD2 (6 bases). V lost 5 bases to trimming and J lost 4 bases, with 19 bases between them. The CDR3 has 16 residues. Germline CDR1 is MNHEY and CDR2 is SMNVEV (reference sequence). This chain's CDR3 is CASSLTPGLGPDTQYF. DNA of the CDR3: TGTGCCAGCAGTCTCACACCGGGACTCGGGCCAGATACGCAGTATTTT.

Remarks on this clone: At the DNA level, this CDR3 is encoded by other sequences in the same sample as well. The gene calls are TRBV29-1 and TRBJ1-2, with no clear D. CDR1 and CDR2 (germline): SQVTM, ANQGSEA. The CDR3 contains 10 residues. The V gene lost 3 bases and the J gene lost 5 bases, with 4 bases spanning the gap. This CDR3 reads CSVDSYGYTF. The CDR3 DNA follows: TGCAGCGTTGACTCTTATGGCTACACCTTC. The full variable domain, completed using reference TRBV29-1 and TRBJ1-2, is SAVISQKPSRDICQRGTSLTIQCQVDSQVTMMFWYRQQPGQSLTLIATANQGSEATYESGFVIDKFPISRPNLTFSTLTVSNMSPEDSSIYLCSVDSYGYTFGSGTRLTVV.

The chain employs TRBV7-8 and TRBJ1-2; 9 positions match TRBD1. The CDR3 covers 12 residues. Germline CDR1 SGHVS, CDR2 FQNEAQ. With 6 bases clipped from V and 13 bases from J, the junction kept 9 bases outside the gene matches. CDR3 sequence: CASREGQGQRTF. CDR3 bases: TGTGCCAGCAGAGAGGGACAGGGCCAGCGCACCTTC.

This clone has only one observation. The CDR3 region is CASSALSGGAYEQFF. The CDR3 coding sequence is TGTGCCAGCAGCGCCCTGAGCGGGGGGGCATATGAGCAGTTCTTC. This rearrangement joins TRBV6-4 to TRBJ2-1; TRBD2 agrees at 10 bases. The junction had 10 bases not matched to a gene; V was cut back by 6 bases and J by 8 bases. The germline V gene has CDR1 MRHNA and CDR2 SNTAGT. The CDR3 totals 15 residues.

The V and J genes are TRBV30 and TRBJ1-2; 7 bases line up with TRBD1. The CDR3 runs to 16 residues. V shed 1 base, J shed 4 bases, and the junction held 12 bases outside the gene matches. Germline V gene lookup returns CDR1 GTSNPN and CDR2 SVGIG (reference sequence). The CDR3 loop reads CAWSAATGWATYGYTF. The CDR3 nucleotides read TGTGCCTGGAGTGCAGCGACAGGGTGGGCCACCTATGGCTACACCTTC.

The chain uses TRBV11-1 and TRBJ2-3, with D unclear. The CDR3 loop spans 16 amino acids. Germline lookup yields CDR1 SGHAT and CDR2 FQDESV (reference sequence). V was pared by 2 bases and J by 2 bases, with 14 bases between. The CDR3 here is CASSLLVETFTDTQYF. The CDR3 DNA reads TGTGCCAGCAGCTTACTAGTTGAGACCTTCACAGATACGCAGTATTTT.

V usage is TRBV2 and J usage is TRBJ1-2; D unclear. CDR1 and CDR2 from the germline V gene are SNHLY and FYNNEI. The V and J ends lost 6 bases and 7 bases respectively, with 15 bases between them. This CDR3 is built from 13 residues. The CDR3 sequence: CASSLGGRGGYTF. The CDR3 DNA reads as TGTGCCAGCAGCTTAGGAGGGCGGGGTGGCTACACCTTC.

The table lists this clone with a few counts. The chain carries TRBV5-1 and TRBJ1-1; 7 nucleotides agree with TRBD1. The germline CDR1 and CDR2 sequences are SGHRS and YFSETQ. After removal of 4 bases from V and 6 bases from J, the junction contained 9 bases not matched to a gene. This CDR3 comprises 14 residues. Written as DNA, the CDR3 is TGCGCCAGCAGCCTGCCTACAGGGGACCCTGAAGCTTTCTTT. Translation gives CASSLPTGDPEAFF.

The gene calls are TRBV5-5 and TRBJ2-3; TRBD2 matches at 11 bases. The CDR3 consists of 17 residues. CDR1 SGHKS and CDR2 YYEKEE come from the germline V gene (reference sequence). V lost 0 bases, J lost 3 bases, and 6 bases stayed unmatched. The CDR3 region is CASSLELASGGTDTQYF. In DNA form, the CDR3 reads TGTGCCAGCAGCTTGGAATTGGCTAGCGGGGGGACAGATACGCAGTATTTT.

V gene TRBV27 combines with J gene TRBJ1-1; 9 positions match TRBD1. Germline CDR1 is MNHEY and CDR2 is SMNVEV (reference sequence). V lost 4 bases, J lost 1 base, and 1 base stayed unmatched. There are 14 residues in the CDR3. CDR3 amino acids: CASSSGQGNTEAFF. DNA of the CDR3: TGTGCCAGCAGTTCGGGACAGGGGAACACTGAAGCTTTCTTT.

The rearrangement links TRBV18 to TRBJ2-5, with D uncertain. This CDR3 is built from 12 residues. The germline V gene encodes CDR1 KGHSH and CDR2 LQKENI. Trimming removed 3 bases at V and 4 bases at J, with 6 bases between. CDR3 residues: CASSPSLETQYF. The CDR3, as DNA: TGTGCCAGCTCACCGAGTCTAGAGACCCAGTACTTC.

Of note for this clone: Other DNA sequences in this sample translate to the same CDR3. The rearrangement joins TRBV9 to TRBJ2-3, with 8 nucleotides matching TRBD2. This CDR3 comprises 15 residues. The junction had 2 bases not matched to a gene; V was cut back by 2 bases and J by 0 bases. From germline, CDR1 is SGDLS and CDR2 YYNGEE. The CDR3 spells CASSVGLASTDTQYF. The CDR3 DNA follows: TGTGCCAGCAGCGTTGGACTAGCTAGCACAGATACGCAGTATTTT.

Turning to this clone: The junction shows a germline mismatch at one end, possibly a read error. The chain combines TRBV14 with TRBJ1-2, with D possibly TRBD1 on 6 matching bases. Germline V lookup: CDR1 SGHDN, CDR2 FVKESK. The CDR3 has 12 residues. The CDR3: CASSSRDTRLYF. The CDR3 nucleotides are TGTGCCAGCAGCTCTAGGGACACCCGTCTTTACTTC.

The J gene is TRBJ2-5, the V gene TRBV7-2; D is uncertain. The CDR3 totals 13 residues. V was shortened by 6 bases and J by 5 bases, with 13 bases between the two germline ends. The germline CDR1 and CDR2 sequences are SGHTA and FQGNSA. CDR3 DNA: TGTGCCAGCAGTATTGCGGCTTGGGAGACCCAGTACTTC. Its translation is CASSIAAWETQYF.

About this clone itself: At one boundary the junction diverges from the germline segment, which might be a read error. Other DNA sequences in the same sample also yield this CDR3. The chain uses TRBV5-1 and TRBJ2-2, with D possibly being TRBD2 (5 bases). The CDR3 extends over 13 amino acids. The V gene's germline CDR1 is SGHRS and CDR2 YFSETQ. The CDR3 sequence: CASRLEGIGELFF. The DNA of the CDR3 is TGCGCCAGCAGGTTAGAGGGAATCGGGGAGCTGTTCTTT.

V gene TRBV7-9 combines with J gene TRBJ1-1; no reliable D call. V lost 6 bases and J 1 base, leaving 9 bases between the germline ends. Germline values: CDR1 SEHNR, CDR2 FQNEAQ (reference sequence). The CDR3 is 13 amino acids. CDR3: CASSHPGNTEAFF. The CDR3 DNA is TGTGCCAGCAGTCATCCCGGGAACACTGAAGCTTTCTTT.

This chain uses TRBV20-1 with TRBJ2-7; D is perhaps TRBD2 (5 bases). CDR1 DFQATT and CDR2 SNEGSKA come from the germline V gene (reference sequence). Trimming left V 1 base short and J 7 bases short, with 8 bases between. The CDR3 length is 11 residues. CDR3 nucleotide sequence: TGCAGTGCTAGAGGGGAGTGGGAGCAGTACTTC. This encodes CSARGEWEQYF.

The chain has TRBV5-1 and TRBJ2-7; TRBD2 aligns across 8 bases. CDR3 length equals 14 residues. Germline V gives CDR1 SGHRS, CDR2 YFSETQ. After removal of 2 bases from V and 1 base from J, the junction contained 2 bases not matched to a gene. The CDR3 sequence: CASSFGGESYEQYF. CDR3 bases: TGCGCCAGCAGCTTCGGGGGGGAATCCTACGAGCAGTACTTC.

V is TRBV19 and J is TRBJ1-1; 9 positions agree with TRBD1. J lost 4 bases, V lost 3 bases, and 9 bases had no gene match. In germline, CDR1 is LNHDA, CDR2 SQIVND (reference sequence). The CDR3 consists of 16 residues. The CDR3 sequence: CASSIGNRGLVTEAFF. DNA for the CDR3: TGTGCCAGTAGTATTGGGAACAGGGGGCTTGTCACTGAAGCTTTCTTT.

The chain links TRBV6-5 to TRBJ2-5, with 8 nucleotides matching TRBD1. This CDR3 region has 14 residues. Trimming cost V 6 bases and J 2 bases; bases outside gene matches: 5. CDR1 is MNHEY, CDR2 SVGAGI, per germline. CDR3 protein: CASRRGTGQETQYF. The CDR3 nucleotides read TGTGCCAGCAGAAGAGGGACAGGACAAGAGACCCAGTACTTC.

By share, this clone counts as medium-sized. In nucleotides, the CDR3 is TGTGCCAGCAGCCAGGGGACCTATAATTCACCCCTCCACTTT. It codes for CASSQGTYNSPLHF. V usage is TRBV2 and J usage is TRBJ1-6; TRBD1 is a possible D gene (6 bases). Germline V CDR1 and CDR2: SNHLY, FYNNEI. The CDR3 sequence is 14 residues long. The V and J ends lost 6 bases and 2 bases respectively, with 8 bases between them. The complete variable domain, with remaining parts taken from reference TRBV2 and TRBJ1-6, reads EPEVTQTPSHQVTQMGQEVILRCVPISNHLYFYWYRQILGQKVEFLVSFYNNEISEKSEIFDDQFSVERPDGSNFTLKIRSTKLEDSAMYFCASSQGTYNSPLHFGNGTRLTVT.

The chain recombines TRBV18 with TRBJ1-2, with D unresolved. V was clipped by 5 bases and J by 0 bases, with 16 bases between them. The CDR3 covers 16 residues. Germline V gene sequence: CDR1 KGHSH, CDR2 LQKENI. CDR3 loop: CASSTGSAGTNYGYTF. CDR3 DNA sequence: TGTGCCAGCTCAACGGGCAGCGCCGGGACTAACTATGGCTACACCTTC.